The present TCR beta chain was sequenced within a study of shared clonotypes between healthy human individuals. Study conclusions and caveats: Non-shared clonotypes showed lower generation probabilities than clonotypes common to all four donors. Clonotype sharing among donors, it was expected, would be affected by sequencing depth.

Those who donated, Caucasian adults without exception, all lived in Nashville, Tennessee. As handled by the study authors: Because ImmunoSEQ provided only junction sequences with no quality scores, the filtering differed. Profiling relied on immunoSEQ multiplex PCR, and the TCRdb table lists in-frame clones only, not all of them. V and J calls and clone size are as listed in that table; D and trimming were resolved from the DNA. The sample holds about 680,000 clones, approximately 73% seen once. This CDR3 has 14 amino acids. Trimming removed 0 bases at V and 6 bases at J, with 9 bases between. Germline CDR1 is LNHDA and CDR2 is SQIVND (reference sequence). Concerning this clone itself: The antigen remains undetermined.

Material: memory CD4+ T cells sorted from blood. Described subset: CD45RA-negative fraction. The source is a woman aged 25 to 39 in good health. The chain combines TRBV19 with TRBJ1-5, with D perhaps TRBD1 (5 bases). In DNA, the CDR3 is TGTGCCAGTAGTATAGAAGAGGGGATTCAGCCCCAGCATTTT. Its translation is CASSIEEGIQPQHF.